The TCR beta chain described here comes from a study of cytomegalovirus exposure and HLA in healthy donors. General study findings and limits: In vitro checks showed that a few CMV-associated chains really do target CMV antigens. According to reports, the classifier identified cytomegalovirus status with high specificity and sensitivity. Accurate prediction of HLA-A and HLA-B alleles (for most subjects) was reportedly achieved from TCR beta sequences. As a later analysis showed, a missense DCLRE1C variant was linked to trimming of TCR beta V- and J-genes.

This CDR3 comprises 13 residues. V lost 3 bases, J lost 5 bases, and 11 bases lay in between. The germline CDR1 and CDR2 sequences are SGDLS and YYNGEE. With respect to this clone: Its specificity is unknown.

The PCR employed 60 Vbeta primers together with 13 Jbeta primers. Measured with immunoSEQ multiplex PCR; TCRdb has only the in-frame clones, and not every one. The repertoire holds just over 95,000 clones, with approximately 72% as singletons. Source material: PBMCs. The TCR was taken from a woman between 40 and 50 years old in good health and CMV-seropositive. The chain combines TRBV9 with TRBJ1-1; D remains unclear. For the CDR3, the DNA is TGTGCCAGCAGCGAGGGAGGGTGGACTGAAGCTTTCTTT. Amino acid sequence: CASSEGGWTEAFF.